This passage covers 19 T cell receptor gamma chains from one sample sequenced in a study of Vδ1+ human thymocytes. These receptors' antigens are unknown. Points from the study as a whole: Thymic TRG and TRD repertoires appeared highly polyclonal.

Extracted RNA was reverse transcribed into cDNA. Pooled V-gene forward primers with one constant-region reverse primer generated the CDR3 amplicons by multiplex PCR. TCRdb re-called clones from the multiplex PCR reads via CATT. Of 10,000 to 13,000 gamma-chain clones in the sample, around 40% were seen once. The sample comprised Vdelta1+ gamma-delta thymocytes from the thymus. Documented subset: FACS-sorted CD3+ TCRalphabeta- TCRVdelta1+ TCRVdelta2- thymocytes. The origin of the receptors is a boy in the first two years of life who had congenital heart surgery.

The chain links TRGV3 to TRGJ1 or TRGJ2. Since TCRdb gives no J gene, matching the DNA to germline was used here to assign it. The J segment lost 10 bases and the V segment lost 4 bases, leaving 7 bases of the junction unmatched. CDR1 and CDR2 from the germline V gene are VTNTFY and YDVSTARD (reference sequence). The CDR3 is made up of 11 amino acids. The CDR3 sequence: CATWEAGKKLF. The CDR3 DNA reads as TGTGCCACCTGGGAGGCGGGGAAGAAACTCTTT.

The chain uses TRGV9 and TRGJ1 or TRGJ2. The ends lost 3 bases at V and 5 bases at J; junction bases unmatched: 1. The CDR3 covers 11 residues. Germline CDR1 GITISATS, CDR2 ISYDGTV (reference sequence). DNA for the CDR3: TGTGCCTTGTGGGAGAATTATAAGAAACTCTTT. Translating it yields CALWENYKKLF.

The chain is built from TRGV3 and TRGJ1 or TRGJ2. The J gene, left out of TCRdb, was set here by checking the DNA against germline. Per the germline V gene, CDR1 is VTNTFY and CDR2 is YDVSTARD (reference sequence). With 3 bases clipped from V and 3 bases from J, the junction kept 5 bases outside the gene matches. The CDR3 is made up of 13 amino acids. CDR3 sequence: CATWDCSYYKKLF. In DNA, the CDR3 is TGTGCCACCTGGGACTGTTCTTATTATAAGAAACTCTTT.

The chain links TRGV9 to TRGJP. The CDR3 spans 13 residues. CDR1 and CDR2 (germline): GITISATS, ISYDGTV (reference sequence). With 10 bases clipped from V and 10 bases from J, the junction kept 7 bases outside the gene matches. In DNA, the CDR3 is TGTGCCTTTAAGGGATTGGGCAAAAAAATCAAGGTATTT. Translating gives CAFKGLGKKIKVF.

With regard to this clone: This could be a read error, since a much larger clone is one nucleotide away. The V gene is listed as TRGV5; no J gene was called. In germline, CDR1 is VINAFY, CDR2 YDVSNSKD. The CDR3 consists of 12 residues. The CDR3 DNA follows: TGTGCCACCTGGGACAGGCGATATAAGAGACTCTTT. It codes for CATWDRRYKRLF.

The V call is TRGV5, the J call TRGJ1 or TRGJ2. TCRdb records no J gene; here it was assigned by comparing the DNA to germline. CDR1 is VINAFY, CDR2 YDVSNSKD, per germline. V was pared by 3 bases and J by 6 bases, with 5 bases of the junction left unmatched. The CDR3 has 12 amino acids. In nucleotides, the CDR3 is TGTGCCACCTGGGACGGTGGTTATAAGAAACTCTTT. It specifies CATWDGGYKKLF.

The rearrangement joins TRGV3 to TRGJ1 or TRGJ2. The length of the CDR3 is 15 residues. The V gene end was trimmed by 0 bases and the J gene end by 9 bases; junction bases not matched to a gene: 14. Per the germline V gene, CDR1 is VTNTFY and CDR2 is YDVSTARD (reference sequence). CDR3 sequence (DNA): TGTGCCACCTGGGACAGGGCCCTCAGGGCGTTTAAGAAACTCTTT. Its protein is CATWDRALRAFKKLF.

V gene TRGV4 combines with J gene TRGJ1 or TRGJ2. TCRdb offers no J gene call, so here the DNA was matched to germline to obtain one. V lost 1 base and J lost 8; bases outside the gene matches: 8. Looked up from germline, CDR1 is EGSTGY and CDR2 is YDSYTSSV. CDR3 length equals 13 residues. The CDR3: CATWDGNLNKKLF. The CDR3 coding sequence is TGTGCCACCTGGGATGGTAATTTGAATAAGAAACTCTTT.

The J gene went uncalled, whereas the V gene is TRGV3. The V gene's germline CDR1 is VTNTFY and CDR2 YDVSTARD (reference sequence). The CDR3 has 10 residues. CDR3 bases: TGTGCCACCTGGGAAGCCCATATGCTCTTT. The encoded protein is CATWEAHMLF.

The V call is TRGV4, the J call TRGJ1 or TRGJ2. V shed 0 bases, J shed 2 bases, and the junction held 4 bases outside the gene matches. The length of the CDR3 is 14 residues. Germline V lookup: CDR1 EGSTGY, CDR2 YDSYTSSV. CDR3 nucleotides: TGTGCCACCTGGGATGGGTCTTATTATTATAAGAAACTCTTT. Its translation: CATWDGSYYYKKLF.

The assigned J gene is TRGJ1 or TRGJ2, but the V gene is uncalled. This CDR3 region has 13 residues. The CDR3 DNA sequence: TGTGCCACCTGGGATCGTTGTAATTATAAGAAACTCTTT. Translated, it gives CATWDRCNYKKLF.

The chain couples TRGV4 to TRGJ1 or TRGJ2. No J segment appears in TCRdb, so it was assigned here by matching the sequence to germline. Germline CDR1 reads EGSTGY; CDR2 reads YDSYTSSV. This CDR3 region has 13 residues. Trimming cost V 2 bases and J 7 bases; bases outside gene matches: 8. The DNA for the CDR3 is TGTGCCACCTGGGATGCGTGGGGATATAAGAAACTCTTT. Its protein is CATWDAWGYKKLF.

This clone was seen a few times. The chain joins TRGV9 to TRGJ1 or TRGJ2. The CDR3 runs to 14 residues. V lost 0 bases to trimming and J lost 2 bases; unmatched junction nucleotides: 4. In germline, CDR1 is GITISATS, CDR2 ISYDGTV (reference sequence). Here the CDR3 DNA reads TGTGCCTTGTGGGAGGTGGACCATTATTATAAGAAACTCTTT. Translating it yields CALWEVDHYYKKLF.

About this clone itself: A much larger clone differs by one base, so this may be a read error. Other DNA sequences in this sample translate to the same CDR3. The gene calls are TRGV4 and TRGJ1 or TRGJ2. The J gene is absent in TCRdb and was assigned here via DNA matching to germline. Germline CDR1 and CDR2: EGSTGY and YDSYTSSV. J was trimmed by 5 bases and V by 0 bases; bases with no gene match: 4. The CDR3 consists of 13 residues. In nucleotides, the CDR3 is TGTGCCACCTGGGATGGGCCTAATTATAAGAAACTCTTT. It specifies CATWDGPNYKKLF.

No V gene call was produced; the J gene was TRGJ1 or TRGJ2. The CDR3 sequence is 11 residues long. CDR3 in DNA: TGTGCTACCTGGGACAGGCGCAAGAAACTCTTT. As protein: CATWDRRKKLF.

This chain links TRGV2 with TRGJ1 or TRGJ2. The V segment lost 1 base and the J segment 0 bases; nucleotides outside the gene matches: 12. CDR3 length equals 17 residues. The V gene's germline CDR1 is EGSNGY and CDR2 YDSYNSKV. The CDR3 region is CATWDGHPYTNYYKKLF. The DNA of the CDR3 is TGTGCCACCTGGGACGGCCACCCTTATACGAATTATTATAAGAAACTCTTT.

This clone was seen only a few times. Distinct nucleotide sequences in the sample also encode this CDR3. This chain joins TRGV9 and TRGJP. The CDR3 is 16 amino acids. V lost 2 bases and J lost 4; bases outside the gene matches: 2. Per germline, CDR1 GITISATS and CDR2 ISYDGTV (reference sequence). The CDR3 sequence: CALWEDQELGKKIKVF. The CDR3 region has the DNA TGTGCCTTGTGGGAGGATCAAGAGTTGGGCAAAAAAATCAAGGTATTT.

Regarding this clone: At the DNA level, this CDR3 is encoded by other sequences in the same sample as well. The V gene corresponds to TRGV3; no J gene was called. Germline V gene data show CDR1 as VTNTFY and CDR2 as YDVSTARD (reference sequence). This CDR3 has 13 amino acids. Here the CDR3 DNA reads TGTGCCACCTGGGACAGGCGGGATTATAAGAAGCTCTTT. Its translation is CATWDRRDYKKLF.

A word on this clone: The sample has other DNA sequences that encode this CDR3 too. The chain has TRGV3 and TRGJ1 or TRGJ2. TCRdb supplies no J gene; here it was assigned by aligning the nucleotide sequence to germline. CDR3 length: 12 amino acids. V was clipped by 0 bases and J by 10 bases; unmatched bases: 6. Germline assignment: CDR1 VTNTFY and CDR2 YDVSTARD (reference sequence). The CDR3 is CATWDRRGKKLF. DNA for the CDR3: TGTGCCACCTGGGACAGGCGGGGAAAGAAACTCTTT.